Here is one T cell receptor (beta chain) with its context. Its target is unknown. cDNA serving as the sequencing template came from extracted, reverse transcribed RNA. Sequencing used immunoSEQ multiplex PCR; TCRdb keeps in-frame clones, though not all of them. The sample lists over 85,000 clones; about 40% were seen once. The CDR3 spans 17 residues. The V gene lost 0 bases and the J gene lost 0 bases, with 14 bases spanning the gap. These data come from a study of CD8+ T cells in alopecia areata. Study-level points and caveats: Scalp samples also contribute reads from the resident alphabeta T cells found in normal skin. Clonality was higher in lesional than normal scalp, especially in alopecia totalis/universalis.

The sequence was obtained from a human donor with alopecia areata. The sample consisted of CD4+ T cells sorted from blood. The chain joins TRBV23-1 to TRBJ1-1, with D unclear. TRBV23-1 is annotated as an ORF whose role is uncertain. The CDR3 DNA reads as TGCGCCAGCAGTCAATCAATCATCGGGTTCATGAACACTGAAGCTTTCTTT. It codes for CASSQSIIGFMNTEAFF.